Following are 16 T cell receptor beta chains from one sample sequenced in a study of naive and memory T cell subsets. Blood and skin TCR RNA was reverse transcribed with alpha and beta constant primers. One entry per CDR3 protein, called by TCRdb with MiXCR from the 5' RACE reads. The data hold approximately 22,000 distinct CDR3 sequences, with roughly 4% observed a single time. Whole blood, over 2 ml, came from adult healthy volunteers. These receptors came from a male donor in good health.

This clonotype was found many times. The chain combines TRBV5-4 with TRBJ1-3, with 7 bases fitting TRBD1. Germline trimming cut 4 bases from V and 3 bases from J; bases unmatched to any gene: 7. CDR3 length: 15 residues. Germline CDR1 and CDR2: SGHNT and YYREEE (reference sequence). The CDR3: CASSAGQNLGNTIYF. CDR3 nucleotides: TGTGCCAGCAGCGCGGGACAGAACCTTGGAAACACCATATATTTT.

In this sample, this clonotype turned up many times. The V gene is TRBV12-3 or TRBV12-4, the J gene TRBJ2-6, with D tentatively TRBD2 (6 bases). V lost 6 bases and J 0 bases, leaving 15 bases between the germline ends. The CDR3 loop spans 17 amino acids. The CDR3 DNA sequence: TGTGCCAGCAGCCCTCGGGACTTTTCCTCTGGGGCCAACGTCCTGACTTTC. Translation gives CASSPRDFSSGANVLTF.

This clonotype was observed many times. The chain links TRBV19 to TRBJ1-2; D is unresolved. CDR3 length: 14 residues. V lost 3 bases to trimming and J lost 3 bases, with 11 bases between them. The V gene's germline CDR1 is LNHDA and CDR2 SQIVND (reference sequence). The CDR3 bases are TGTGCCAGTAGTATCCGTGTGGGTGACTATGGCTACACCTTC. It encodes CASSIRVGDYGYTF.

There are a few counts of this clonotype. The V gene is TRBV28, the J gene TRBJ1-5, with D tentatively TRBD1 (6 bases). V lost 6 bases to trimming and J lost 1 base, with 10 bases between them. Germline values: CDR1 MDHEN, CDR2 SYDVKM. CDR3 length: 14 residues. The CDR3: CASRRTDSNQPQHF. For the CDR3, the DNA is TGTGCCAGCAGGAGGACAGACAGCAATCAGCCCCAGCATTTT.

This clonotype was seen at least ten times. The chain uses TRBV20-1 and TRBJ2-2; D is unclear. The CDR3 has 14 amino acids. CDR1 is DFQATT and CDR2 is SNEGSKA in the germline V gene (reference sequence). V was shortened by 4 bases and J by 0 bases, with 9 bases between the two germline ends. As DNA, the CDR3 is TGCAGTGCTACTGACTCCCCGAACACCGGGGAGCTGTTTTTT. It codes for CSATDSPNTGELFF.

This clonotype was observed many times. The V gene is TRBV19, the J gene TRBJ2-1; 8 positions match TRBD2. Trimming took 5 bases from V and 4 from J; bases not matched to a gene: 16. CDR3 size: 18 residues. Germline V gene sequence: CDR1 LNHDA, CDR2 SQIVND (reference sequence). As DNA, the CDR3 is TGTGCCAGTAGTGGTGGACTAGCCCTCAAACCCAAGTACAATGAGCAGTTCTTC. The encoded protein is CASSGGLALKPKYNEQFF. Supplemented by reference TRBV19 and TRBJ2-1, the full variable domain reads DGGITQSPKYLFRKEGQNVTLSCEQNLNHDAMYWYRQDPGQGLRLIYYSQIVNDFQKGDIAEGYSVSREKKESFPLTVTSAQKNPTAFYLCASSGGLALKPKYNEQFFGPGTRLTVL.

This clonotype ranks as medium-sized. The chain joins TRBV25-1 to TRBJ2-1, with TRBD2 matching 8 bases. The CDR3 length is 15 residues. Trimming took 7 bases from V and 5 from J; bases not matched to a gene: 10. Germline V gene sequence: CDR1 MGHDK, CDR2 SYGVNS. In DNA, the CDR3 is TGTGCCAGCACCCAACCGGGACTAGGTAACAATGAGCAGTTCTTC. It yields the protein CASTQPGLGNNEQFF.

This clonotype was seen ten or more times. The CDR3 DNA follows: TGTGCCAGCAGGAAACCGGGACAGGGCACCTACGAGCAGTACTTC. This sequence encodes CASRKPGQGTYEQYF. This chain uses TRBV2 with TRBJ2-7; 9 positions agree with TRBD1. The CDR3 length is 15 residues. V gave up 6 bases and J gave up 2 bases; unmatched junction bases: 8. The germline V gene has CDR1 SNHLY and CDR2 FYNNEI.

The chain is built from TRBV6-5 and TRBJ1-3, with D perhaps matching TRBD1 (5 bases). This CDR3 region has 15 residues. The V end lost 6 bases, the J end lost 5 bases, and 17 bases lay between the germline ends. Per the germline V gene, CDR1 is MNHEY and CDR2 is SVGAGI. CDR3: CASSPGHGARNTIYF. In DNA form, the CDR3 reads TGTGCCAGCAGCCCGGGGCACGGGGCCCGAAACACCATATATTTT.

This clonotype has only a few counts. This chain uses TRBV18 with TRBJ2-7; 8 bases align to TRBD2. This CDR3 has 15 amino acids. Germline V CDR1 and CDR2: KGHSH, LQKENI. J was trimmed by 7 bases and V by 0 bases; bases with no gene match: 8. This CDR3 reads CASSPPVSGTLEQYF. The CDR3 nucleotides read TGTGCCAGCTCACCACCCGTTAGCGGGACCTTGGAGCAGTACTTC.

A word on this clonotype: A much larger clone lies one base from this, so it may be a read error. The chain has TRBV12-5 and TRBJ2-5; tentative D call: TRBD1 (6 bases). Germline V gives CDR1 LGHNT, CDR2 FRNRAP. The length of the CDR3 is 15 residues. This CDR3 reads CASGLIEGQKETRYF. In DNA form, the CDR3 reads TGTGCTAGTGGTTTGATCGAAGGACAGAAAGAGACCCGGTACTTC.

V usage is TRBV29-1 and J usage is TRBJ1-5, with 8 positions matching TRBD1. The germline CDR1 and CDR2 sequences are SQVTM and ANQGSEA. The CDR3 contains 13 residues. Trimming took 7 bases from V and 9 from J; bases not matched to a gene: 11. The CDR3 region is CSALTGTGGPQHF. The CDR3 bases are TGCAGCGCCCTAACCGGGACAGGAGGGCCCCAGCATTTT.

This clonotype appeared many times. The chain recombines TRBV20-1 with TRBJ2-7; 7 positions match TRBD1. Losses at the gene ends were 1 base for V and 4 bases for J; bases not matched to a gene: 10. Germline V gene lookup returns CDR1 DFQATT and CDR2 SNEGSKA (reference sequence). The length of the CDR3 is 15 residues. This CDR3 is CSARVPRQGKYEQYF. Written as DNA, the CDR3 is TGCAGTGCTAGAGTTCCAAGACAGGGAAAATACGAGCAGTACTTC.

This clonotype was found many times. As DNA, the CDR3 is TGTGCCAGTAGGGTACCTGGGGCCAACGTCCTGACTTTC. It is translated as CASRVPGANVLTF. The V call is TRBV19, the J call TRBJ2-6; no firm D call. This CDR3 is 13 amino acids long. Germline CDR1 LNHDA, CDR2 SQIVND (reference sequence). V lost 6 bases, J lost 2 bases, and 5 bases lay in between.

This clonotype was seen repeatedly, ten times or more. Here the CDR3 reads CASSTGESYEQYF. In DNA form, the CDR3 reads TGTGCCAGCAGCACGGGGGAGTCCTACGAGCAGTACTTC. This chain uses TRBV5-5 with TRBJ2-7; tentative D call: TRBD2 (6 bases). Germline CDR1 SGHKS, CDR2 YYEKEE (reference sequence). The V gene lost 4 bases and the J gene lost 1 base, with 9 bases spanning the gap. The CDR3 totals 13 residues.

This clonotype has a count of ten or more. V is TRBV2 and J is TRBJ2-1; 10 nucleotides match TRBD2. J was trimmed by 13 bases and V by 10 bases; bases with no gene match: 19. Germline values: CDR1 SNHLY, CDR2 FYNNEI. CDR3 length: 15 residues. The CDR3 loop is CATKKGASGSLLQFF. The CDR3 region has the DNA TGTGCCACAAAAAAGGGGGCTAGCGGGAGTCTTCTTCAGTTCTTC.